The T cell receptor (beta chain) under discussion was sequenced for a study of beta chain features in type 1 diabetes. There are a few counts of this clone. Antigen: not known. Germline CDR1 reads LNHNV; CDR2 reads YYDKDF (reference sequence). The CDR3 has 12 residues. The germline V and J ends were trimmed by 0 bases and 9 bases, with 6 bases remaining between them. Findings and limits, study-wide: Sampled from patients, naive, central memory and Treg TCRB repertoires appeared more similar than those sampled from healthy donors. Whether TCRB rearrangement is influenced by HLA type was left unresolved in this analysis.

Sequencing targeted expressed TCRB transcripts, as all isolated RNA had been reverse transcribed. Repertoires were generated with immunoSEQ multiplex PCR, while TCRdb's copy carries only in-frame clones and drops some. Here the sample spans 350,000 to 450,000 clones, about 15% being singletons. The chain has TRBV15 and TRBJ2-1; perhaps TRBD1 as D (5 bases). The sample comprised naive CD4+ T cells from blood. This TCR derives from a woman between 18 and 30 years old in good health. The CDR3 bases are TGTGCCACCAGCAGAGATCAGGGTGAGCAGTTCTTC. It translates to CATSRDQGEQFF.